This is a list of T cell receptor beta chains from one sample in a study of shared clonotypes between healthy human individuals. Sequencing was performed with immunoSEQ multiplex PCR; in TCRdb, only in-frame clones are kept and a portion is missing. Of 2 million to 2.5 million clones listed, over 90% are singletons. Material: naive CD4+ T cells from PBMCs. These receptors came from a man younger than 35 in good health. Some clones in this sample may be carry-over from other donors' samples. Both conserved end residues are part of each CDR3. The order of the fields is J gene, clone size, V gene, D gene, CDR3 DNA, CDR3 protein. The D gene is left open where the match is weak. Rows may omit the clone size; those that give it use once, few, many or a size class.

J gene: TRBJ2-5
clone size: NA
V gene: TRBV5-1
D gene: NA
CDR3 DNA: TGCGCCAGCAGCTTGGTCAACAACCAAGAGACCCAGTACTTC
CDR3 protein: CASSLVNNQETQYF

J gene: TRBJ1-1
clone size: NA
V gene: TRBV6-6
D gene: TRBD1
CDR3 DNA: TGTGCCAGCAGGCAGGGGGCATATGATGCTTTCTTT
CDR3 protein: CASRQGAYDAFF

J gene: TRBJ2-3
clone size: NA
V gene: TRBV18
D gene: TRBD1
CDR3 DNA: TGTGCCAGCTCACCAGGACAGGGAGATACGCAGTATTTT
CDR3 protein: CASSPGQGDTQYF

J gene: TRBJ2-7
clone size: NA
V gene: TRBV28
D gene: NA
CDR3 DNA: TGTGCCAGCAGTTTAGGCAGGACCCACGAGCAGTACTTC
CDR3 protein: CASSLGRTHEQYF

J gene: TRBJ1-4
clone size: NA
V gene: TRBV7-9
D gene: NA
CDR3 DNA: TGTGCCAGCAGCTTATTTCCGTTTAAGGGGGAAAAACTGTTTTTT
CDR3 protein: CASSLFPFKGEKLFF

J gene: TRBJ1-3
clone size: NA
V gene: TRBV19
D gene: NA
CDR3 DNA: TGTGCCAGTAGCGATAGTGCCACCATATATTTT
CDR3 protein: CASSDSATIYF

J gene: TRBJ1-4
clone size: NA
V gene: TRBV2
D gene: NA
CDR3 DNA: TGTGCCAGCAGCCGGGGCGCGGGGGAAAAACTGTTTTTT
CDR3 protein: CASSRGAGEKLFF

J gene: TRBJ2-3
clone size: NA
V gene: TRBV28
D gene: TRBD1
CDR3 DNA: TGTGCCAGCAGCCCCGGGACAGAGGATACGCAGTATTTT
CDR3 protein: CASSPGTEDTQYF

J gene: TRBJ1-5
clone size: few
V gene: TRBV25-1
D gene: NA
CDR3 DNA: TGTGCCAGCAGCACAGGGTTAGGTCAGCCCCAGCATTTT
CDR3 protein: CASSTGLGQPQHF

J gene: TRBJ1-3
clone size: NA
V gene: TRBV18
D gene: NA
CDR3 DNA: TGTGCCAGCTCACCGCGCGTTACAGGCCTCTCTGGAAACACCATATATTTT
CDR3 protein: CASSPRVTGLSGNTIYF

J gene: TRBJ1-2
clone size: NA
V gene: TRBV29-1
D gene: NA
CDR3 DNA: TGCAGCGTGCAGGCGAACTATGGCTACACCTTC
CDR3 protein: CSVQANYGYTF

J gene: TRBJ2-1
clone size: once
V gene: TRBV2
D gene: NA
CDR3 DNA: TGTGCCAGTACCCGGGGTCCGGGGGAGCAGTTCTTC
CDR3 protein: CASTRGPGEQFF

J gene: TRBJ2-5
clone size: NA
V gene: TRBV9
D gene: TRBD2
CDR3 DNA: TGTGCCAGCAGCCCACTAGCGGGAGGGGAGACCCAGTACTTC
CDR3 protein: CASSPLAGGETQYF

J gene: TRBJ2-7
clone size: NA
V gene: TRBV7-2
D gene: NA
CDR3 DNA: TGTGCCAGCAGCTTAAGGCGGAACTACGAGCAGTACTTC
CDR3 protein: CASSLRRNYEQYF

J gene: TRBJ1-5
clone size: NA
V gene: TRBV19
D gene: NA
CDR3 DNA: TGTGCCAGTAGCCCAGCCCGCCAGCCCCAGCATTTT
CDR3 protein: CASSPARQPQHF

J gene: TRBJ2-7
clone size: NA
V gene: TRBV6-5
D gene: NA
CDR3 DNA: TGTGCCAGCAGCCGAACTTTAGCCTACGAGCAGTACTTC
CDR3 protein: CASSRTLAYEQYF

J gene: TRBJ1-2
clone size: NA
V gene: TRBV9
D gene: NA
CDR3 DNA: TGTGCCAGCAGCGTTGGGGGCTATGGCTACACCTTC
CDR3 protein: CASSVGGYGYTF

J gene: TRBJ2-3
clone size: NA
V gene: TRBV6-6
D gene: TRBD2
CDR3 DNA: TGTGCCAGCAGTCAAAAGCGGGAGGCAGATACGCAGTATTTT
CDR3 protein: CASSQKREADTQYF

J gene: TRBJ1-2
clone size: NA
V gene: TRBV5-1
D gene: NA
CDR3 DNA: TGCGCCAGCAGCCCCCCAGCTAACTATGGCTACACCTTC
CDR3 protein: CASSPPANYGYTF

J gene: TRBJ2-3
clone size: NA
V gene: TRBV29-1
D gene: NA
CDR3 DNA: TGCAGCGTTGCCGGTTTAGCAGCAGATACGCAGTATTTT
CDR3 protein: CSVAGLAADTQYF

J gene: TRBJ2-1
clone size: NA
V gene: TRBV15
D gene: TRBD2
CDR3 DNA: TGTGCCACCAGCAGAGATTGGGCTAGCGGGAGTAATGAGCAGTTCTTC
CDR3 protein: CATSRDWASGSNEQFF

J gene: TRBJ2-7
clone size: NA
V gene: TRBV5-4
D gene: NA
CDR3 DNA: TGTGCCAGCAGCCAAGGGGGCAGGGGGTTGCGGGGCGAGCAGTACTTC
CDR3 protein: CASSQGGRGLRGEQYF

J gene: TRBJ2-2
clone size: once
V gene: TRBV5-4
D gene: NA
CDR3 DNA: TGTGCCAGCAGCCCTCGATTTGGCACCGGGGAGCTGTTTTTT
CDR3 protein: CASSPRFGTGELFF

J gene: TRBJ2-3
clone size: NA
V gene: TRBV19
D gene: TRBD2
CDR3 DNA: TGTGCCAGTAGTCCGTGGACTAGCGTGGGACCCACAGATACGCAGTATTTT
CDR3 protein: CASSPWTSVGPTDTQYF

J gene: TRBJ1-1
clone size: once
V gene: TRBV7-2
D gene: NA
CDR3 DNA: TGTGCCAGCAGCTTCCAAGGAGGGGGTGGTGAAGCTTTCTTT
CDR3 protein: CASSFQGGGGEAFF

J gene: TRBJ1-5
clone size: NA
V gene: TRBV7-6
D gene: NA
CDR3 DNA: TGTGCCAGCAGCTTCGCCCAAAATCAGCCCCAGCATTTT
CDR3 protein: CASSFAQNQPQHF

J gene: TRBJ1-5
clone size: NA
V gene: TRBV19
D gene: NA
CDR3 DNA: TGTGCCAGTAGTACCGTAGCATATAGCAATCAGCCCCAGCATTTT
CDR3 protein: CASSTVAYSNQPQHF

J gene: TRBJ2-7
clone size: NA
V gene: TRBV5-8
D gene: NA
CDR3 DNA: TGTGCCAGCCTCAGGGGGGCGCAGGGCGAGCAGTACTTC
CDR3 protein: CASLRGAQGEQYF

J gene: TRBJ2-7
clone size: NA
V gene: TRBV9
D gene: NA
CDR3 DNA: TGTGCCAGCAGAACCGAGCCCATCTACGAGCAGTACTTC
CDR3 protein: CASRTEPIYEQYF

J gene: TRBJ1-3
clone size: NA
V gene: TRBV5-1
D gene: NA
CDR3 DNA: TGCGCCAGCAGCCTAGGAGGCTCTGGAAACACCATATATTTT
CDR3 protein: CASSLGGSGNTIYF

J gene: TRBJ2-5
clone size: NA
V gene: TRBV9
D gene: TRBD2
CDR3 DNA: TGTGCCAGCAGCGTACTAGCGGGAGAGACCCAGTACTTC
CDR3 protein: CASSVLAGETQYF

J gene: TRBJ2-1
clone size: NA
V gene: TRBV5-1
D gene: NA
CDR3 DNA: TGCGCCAGCAGCTTGGGGTCTAGCGATGGGCAGTTCTTC
CDR3 protein: CASSLGSSDGQFF

J gene: TRBJ2-1
clone size: NA
V gene: TRBV28
D gene: TRBD2
CDR3 DNA: TGTGCCAGCACCAGCGGGGGGAGTGAGCAGTTCTTC
CDR3 protein: CASTSGGSEQFF

J gene: TRBJ2-7
clone size: once
V gene: TRBV7-9
D gene: NA
CDR3 DNA: TGTGCCAGCAGCTTATTATCAAGCGGGGAGCAGTACTTC
CDR3 protein: CASSLLSSGEQYF

J gene: TRBJ1-1
clone size: NA
V gene: TRBV7-8
D gene: NA
CDR3 DNA: TGTGCCAGCAGCCCCGGGGGCGACACTGAAGCTTTCTTT
CDR3 protein: CASSPGGDTEAFF

J gene: TRBJ1-5
clone size: few
V gene: TRBV19
D gene: NA
CDR3 DNA: TGTGCCAGTAGCGACCGTCAAGATAGCAATCAGCCCCAGCATTTT
CDR3 protein: CASSDRQDSNQPQHF

J gene: TRBJ1-1
clone size: NA
V gene: TRBV9
D gene: NA
CDR3 DNA: TGTGCCAGCAGCGTTGGAGGGGAAGTCAGACACACTGAAGCTTTCTTT
CDR3 protein: CASSVGGEVRHTEAFF

J gene: TRBJ1-2
clone size: NA
V gene: TRBV28
D gene: TRBD1
CDR3 DNA: TGTGCCAGCAGTTTAGTAGGGACAGGGGCCTACCCGACCTCCTTTGGCTACACCTTC
CDR3 protein: CASSLVGTGAYPTSFGYTF

J gene: TRBJ2-5
clone size: NA
V gene: TRBV25-1
D gene: TRBD1
CDR3 DNA: TGTGCCAGCAGTGATACAGGGGGATCGGAGACCCAGTACTTC
CDR3 protein: CASSDTGGSETQYF

J gene: TRBJ2-2
clone size: NA
V gene: TRBV29-1
D gene: NA
CDR3 DNA: TGCAGCGTTGAAACAGACGTCACACCTGGGGAGCTGTTTTTT
CDR3 protein: CSVETDVTPGELFF

J gene: TRBJ1-1
clone size: NA
V gene: TRBV28
D gene: NA
CDR3 DNA: TGTGCCAGCAGTTTCACCATGGGGGGTAACACTGAAGCTTTCTTT
CDR3 protein: CASSFTMGGNTEAFF

J gene: TRBJ1-4
clone size: NA
V gene: TRBV5-6
D gene: NA
CDR3 DNA: TGTGCCAGCAGGTGCCAAGTCACCTCAACTAATGAAAAACTGTTTTTT
CDR3 protein: CASRCQVTSTNEKLFF

J gene: TRBJ2-7
clone size: NA
V gene: TRBV5-1
D gene: TRBD2
CDR3 DNA: TGCGCCAGCAGCCCCCGGACGGGACTAGCGGGAGTTATCACCTACGAGCAGTACTTC
CDR3 protein: CASSPRTGLAGVITYEQYF

J gene: TRBJ1-5
clone size: NA
V gene: TRBV28
D gene: TRBD1
CDR3 DNA: TGTGCCAGCAGTCCGGGACAGGGATCCAATCAGCCCCAGCATTTT
CDR3 protein: CASSPGQGSNQPQHF

J gene: TRBJ1-2
clone size: NA
V gene: TRBV27
D gene: TRBD1
CDR3 DNA: TGTGCCAGCAGTTTTGACAGGGAGGATTCTGGCTACACCTTC
CDR3 protein: CASSFDREDSGYTF

J gene: TRBJ2-2
clone size: NA
V gene: TRBV12-5
D gene: TRBD2
CDR3 DNA: TGTGCTAGTGGTCGACTAGCCTCCGGGGAGCTGTTTTTT
CDR3 protein: CASGRLASGELFF

J gene: TRBJ2-2
clone size: NA
V gene: TRBV4-2
D gene: TRBD1
CDR3 DNA: TGTGCCAGCAGTCGGGACAGGGGAGAAGCCGGGGAGCTGTTTTTT
CDR3 protein: CASSRDRGEAGELFF